This note documents a single TCR beta chain sequence. In the source study's methods: The assay estimated nucleated cells by amplifying reference gene primers. The assay was immunoSEQ multiplex PCR, and TCRdb's table has in-frame clones only and misses some. V and J calls and clone size are as listed in that table; D and trimming were resolved from the DNA. The table has about 150,000 clones, more than 75% seen once. This sample was taken from a study of blood T cell repertoires in COVID-19. Study at large: The United States, Italy and Spain were the sources of the acute and convalescent COVID-19 samples. PBMCs, B-cell-depleted T cells, or T cells were the source of the cDNA or gDNA that made up the material.

Germline trimming cut 2 bases from V and 2 bases from J; bases unmatched to any gene: 4. Germline assignment: CDR1 SGHVS and CDR2 FNYEAQ. The CDR3 is 15 amino acids. This TCR derives from a man aged 60 to 75 with acute or convalescent COVID-19. V gene TRBV7-6 combines with J gene TRBJ1-1, with TRBD1 matching 8 bases. Sequenced: peripheral blood. CDR3 region: CASSLTGGGNTEAFF. DNA of the CDR3: TGTGCCAGCAGCTTAACAGGGGGAGGAAACACTGAAGCTTTCTTT.